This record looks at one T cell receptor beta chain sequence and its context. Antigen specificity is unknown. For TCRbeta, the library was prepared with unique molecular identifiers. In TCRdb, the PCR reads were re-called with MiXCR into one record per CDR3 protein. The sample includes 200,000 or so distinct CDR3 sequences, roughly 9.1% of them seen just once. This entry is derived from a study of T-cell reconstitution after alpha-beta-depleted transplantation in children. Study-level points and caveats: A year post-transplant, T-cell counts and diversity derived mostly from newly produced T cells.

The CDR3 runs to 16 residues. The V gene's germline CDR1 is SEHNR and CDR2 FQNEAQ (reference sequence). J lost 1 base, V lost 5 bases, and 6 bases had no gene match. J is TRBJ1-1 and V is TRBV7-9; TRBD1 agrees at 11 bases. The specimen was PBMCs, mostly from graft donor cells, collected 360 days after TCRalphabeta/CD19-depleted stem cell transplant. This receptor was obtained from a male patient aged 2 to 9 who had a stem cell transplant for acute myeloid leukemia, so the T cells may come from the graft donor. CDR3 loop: CASSPGDRGKNTEAFF. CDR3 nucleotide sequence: TGTGCCAGCAGCCCCGGGGACAGGGGGAAGAACACTGAAGCTTTCTTT. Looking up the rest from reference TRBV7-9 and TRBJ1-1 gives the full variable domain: DTGVSQNPRHKITKRGQNVTFRCDPISEHNRLYWYRQTLGQGPEFLTYFQNEAQLEKSRLLSDRFSAERPKGSFSTLEIQRTEQGDSAMYLCASSPGDRGKNTEAFFGQGTRLTVV.